The present entry profiles one T cell receptor beta chain with its context. The sample originates from a study of blood T cell repertoires in COVID-19. Across the study: Samples came from the United States, Italy and Spain, spanning acute and convalescent COVID-19. In each case, the material was cDNA or gDNA derived from T cells, B-cell-depleted T cells, or PBMCs.

Per the study methods: Using reference gene primer amplification, nucleated cell counts were estimated. Libraries were prepared by immunoSEQ multiplex PCR; TCRdb keeps only in-frame clonotypes and omits some of them. The V and J calls and the clone size are those of that table, but D and trimming were determined from the DNA. This sample has approximately 69,000 clones, with around 87% found just once. This receptor was identified in a human donor in a cohort sampled during active COVID-19. Sequenced material: peripheral blood.

CDR3: CASSLGTGYEQYF. CDR3 sequence (DNA): TGTGCCAGCAGCTTAGGTACAGGCTACGAGCAGTACTTC. This chain connects TRBV7-9 to TRBJ2-7, with a weak D call TRBD1 (5 bases). Deletions cut 1 base from V and 3 bases from J, with 7 bases between. This CDR3 has 13 residues. CDR1 is SEHNR, CDR2 FQNEAQ, per germline (reference sequence).